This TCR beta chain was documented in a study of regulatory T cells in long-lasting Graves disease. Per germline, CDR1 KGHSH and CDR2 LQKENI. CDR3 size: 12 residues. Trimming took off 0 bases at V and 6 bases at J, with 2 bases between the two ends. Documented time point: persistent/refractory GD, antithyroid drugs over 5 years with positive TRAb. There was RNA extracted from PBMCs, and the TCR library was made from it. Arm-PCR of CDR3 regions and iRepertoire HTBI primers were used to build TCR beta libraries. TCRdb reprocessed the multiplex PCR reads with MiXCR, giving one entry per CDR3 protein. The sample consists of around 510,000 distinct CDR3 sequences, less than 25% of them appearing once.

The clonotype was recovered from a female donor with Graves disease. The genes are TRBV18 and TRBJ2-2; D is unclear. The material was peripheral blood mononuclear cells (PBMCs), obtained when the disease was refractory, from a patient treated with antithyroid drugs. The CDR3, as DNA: TGTGCCAGCTCACCACCCTCCGGGGAGCTGTTTTTT. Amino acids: CASSPPSGELFF.